This TCR beta chain is from a study of a mutant IDH1 vaccine in newly diagnosed glioma. At the level of the study: Sex among treated patients split 62.5% male, approximately 40% female; mean age was roughly 40 years.

This clone was seen a few times. The antigen remains undetermined. Clones were read by immunoSEQ multiplex PCR, and TCRdb kept only the in-frame ones, dropping some. The table shows approximately 67,000 clones, with approximately 82% occurring only once. Trimming took off 4 bases at V and 3 bases at J, with 4 bases between the two ends. The CDR3 covers 12 residues. From germline, CDR1 is MGHDK and CDR2 SYGVNS. Overall study findings and caveats: The occurrence of vaccine-induced immune responses was seen in 90% to 95% of patients.

Sample time point: baseline, week 1 (first vaccination visit). Indicated treatment: pre-vaccination baseline after standard-of-care therapy. The clonotype was recovered from a woman aged 18-29 years with glioma. Some clones in this sample may be carry-over from other donors' samples. The starting material was peripheral blood mononuclear cells (PBMCs), obtained from a glioma patient treated with radiotherapy, temozolomide or both. The rearrangement links TRBV25-1 to TRBJ1-5, with unresolved D. DNA for the CDR3: TGTGCCAGCAGTGGATTCAATCAGCCCCAGCATTTT. Translation: CASSGFNQPQHF.